This T cell receptor (beta chain) was identified in a study of OX40 agonist ivuxolimab in advanced cancers. Study as a whole: Partial responses were observed in three patients, of whom one had hepatocellular carcinoma and two had cutaneous melanoma.

Repertoires were generated with immunoSEQ multiplex PCR, while TCRdb's copy carries only in-frame clones and drops some. The table shows around 67,000 clones, with 65% to 85% occurring only once. Material: CD4+ or CD8+ T cells sorted from blood, obtained in a trial of the OX40 agonist ivuxolimab. The sequence came from an adult with an advanced solid tumor such as melanoma, head and neck, liver or kidney cancer.

DNA for the CDR3: TGTGCCAGCAGTTACCCGCCCGCGGAGCAGTACTTC. Amino acids: CASSYPPAEQYF. The gene calls are TRBV7-8 and TRBJ2-7; D is unresolved. The length of the CDR3 is 12 residues. V dropped 6 bases and J dropped 7 bases, with 13 bases sitting between them. Germline V gene data show CDR1 as SGHVS and CDR2 as FQNEAQ.